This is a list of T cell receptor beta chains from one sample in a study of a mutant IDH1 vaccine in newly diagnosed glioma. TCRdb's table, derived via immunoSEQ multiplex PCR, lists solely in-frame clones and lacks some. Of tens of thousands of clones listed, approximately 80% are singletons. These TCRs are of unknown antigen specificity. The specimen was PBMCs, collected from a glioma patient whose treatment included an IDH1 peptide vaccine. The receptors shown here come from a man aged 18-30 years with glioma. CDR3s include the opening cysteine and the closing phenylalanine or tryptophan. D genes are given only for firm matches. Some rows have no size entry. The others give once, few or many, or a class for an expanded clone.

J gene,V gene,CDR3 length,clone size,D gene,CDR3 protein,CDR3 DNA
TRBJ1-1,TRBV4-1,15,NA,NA,CASSQDSDRNTEAFF,TGCGCCAGCAGCCAAGATTCGGACAGGAACACTGAAGCTTTCTTT
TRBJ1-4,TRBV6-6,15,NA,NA,CASRGSGATGEKLFF,TGTGCCAGCAGAGGCAGTGGGGCAACAGGTGAAAAACTGTTTTTT
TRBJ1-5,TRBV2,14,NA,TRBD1,CASSPGDRAQPQHF,TGTGCCAGCAGTCCCGGTGACAGGGCCCAGCCCCAGCATTTT
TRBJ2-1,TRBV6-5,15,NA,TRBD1,CASRQGGASYNEQFF,TGTGCCAGCCGACAGGGGGGGGCGTCCTACAATGAGCAGTTCTTC
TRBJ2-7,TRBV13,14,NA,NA,CASSPGLYNYEQYF,TGTGCCAGCAGCCCCGGACTATACAACTACGAGCAGTACTTC
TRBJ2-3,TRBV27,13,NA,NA,CASSLGVTDTQYF,TGTGCCAGCAGTTTAGGGGTCACAGATACGCAGTATTTT
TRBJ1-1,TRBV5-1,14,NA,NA,CASSLAGRGTEAFF,TGCGCCAGCAGCTTGGCCGGTCGGGGGACTGAAGCTTTCTTT
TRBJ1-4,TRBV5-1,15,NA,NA,CASSVHRATNEKLFF,TGCGCCAGCAGCGTTCACAGAGCAACTAATGAAAAACTGTTTTTT
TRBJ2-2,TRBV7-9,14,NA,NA,CASSLGLNTGELFF,TGTGCCAGCAGCTTAGGACTAAACACCGGGGAGCTGTTTTTT
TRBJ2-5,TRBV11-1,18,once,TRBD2,CASSERAGLAGLQETQYF,TGTGCCAGCAGCGAGCGCGCAGGACTAGCGGGACTCCAAGAGACCCAGTACTTC
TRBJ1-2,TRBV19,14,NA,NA,CASSLRDGNYGYTF,TGTGCCAGTAGTCTCCGGGACGGTAACTATGGCTACACCTTC
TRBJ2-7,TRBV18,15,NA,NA,CASSPKLAGSNEQYF,TGTGCCAGCTCACCCAAGCTGGCAGGGAGCAACGAGCAGTACTTC
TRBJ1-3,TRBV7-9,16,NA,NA,CASSFVGGASGNTIYF,TGTGCCAGCAGCTTCGTGGGGGGCGCTTCTGGAAACACCATATATTTT
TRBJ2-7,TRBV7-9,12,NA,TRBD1,CASSFGTGEQYF,TGTGCCAGCAGCTTCGGGACAGGGGAGCAGTACTTC
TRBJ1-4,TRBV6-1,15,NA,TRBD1,CASGQGGSTNEKLFF,TGTGCCAGCGGACAGGGAGGGTCAACTAATGAAAAACTGTTTTTT
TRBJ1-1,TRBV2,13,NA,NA,CASSERWGTEAFF,TGTGCCAGCAGTGAACGCTGGGGCACTGAAGCTTTCTTT
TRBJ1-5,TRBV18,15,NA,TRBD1,CASSATGGWDQPQHF,TGTGCCAGCTCAGCTACAGGGGGTTGGGATCAGCCCCAGCATTTT
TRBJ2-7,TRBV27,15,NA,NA,CASSLSMGHLREQYF,TGTGCCAGCAGTTTATCAATGGGACATCTGCGGGAGCAGTACTTC
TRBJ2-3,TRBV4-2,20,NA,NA,CASSQSLQGIAGAVPDTQYF,TGTGCCAGCAGCCAATCTCTACAGGGAATCGCGGGAGCGGTCCCAGATACGCAGTATTTT
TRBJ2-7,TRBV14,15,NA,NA,CASSQDLGHPYEQYF,TGTGCCAGCAGCCAAGATCTTGGCCATCCCTACGAGCAGTACTTC